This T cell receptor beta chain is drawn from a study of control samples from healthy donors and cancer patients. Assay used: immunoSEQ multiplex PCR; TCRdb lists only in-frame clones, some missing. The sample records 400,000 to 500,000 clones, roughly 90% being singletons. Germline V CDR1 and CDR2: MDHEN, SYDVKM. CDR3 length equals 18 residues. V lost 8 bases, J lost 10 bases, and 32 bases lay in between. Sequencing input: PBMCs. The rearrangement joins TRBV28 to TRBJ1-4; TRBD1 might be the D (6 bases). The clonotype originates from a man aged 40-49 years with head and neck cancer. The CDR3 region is CASLNSRTVTTEPGKLFF. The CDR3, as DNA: TGTGCCAGCCTCAATTCCCGGACAGTAACCACCGAGCCCGGAAAACTGTTTTTT.